Each of the 21 T cell receptor beta chains below was sequenced from the same sample in a study of blood T cell repertoires in COVID-19. Profiling relied on immunoSEQ multiplex PCR, and the TCRdb table lists in-frame clones only, not all of them. The table shows more than 90,000 clones, with around 80% occurring only once. The sequenced sample was peripheral blood. Every receptor here comes from a woman in her 70s with acute or convalescent COVID-19.

This clone was found a few times. The rearrangement uses TRBV7-2 and TRBJ2-3; 10 positions agree with TRBD1. The V segment lost 4 bases and the J segment 3 bases; nucleotides outside the gene matches: 4. The CDR3 extends over 15 amino acids. CDR1 SGHTA and CDR2 FQGNSA come from the germline V gene. The CDR3 nucleotides are TGTGCCAGCAGCTCCCGACAGGGGGCAACAGATACGCAGTATTTT. This sequence encodes CASSSRQGATDTQYF. Together with reference TRBV7-2 and TRBJ2-3, the CDR3 gives the full variable domain: GAGVSQSPSNKVTEKGKDVELRCDPISGHTALYWYRQSLGQGLEFLIYFQGNSAPDKSGLPSDRFSAERTGGSVSTLTIQRTQQEDSAVYLCASSSRQGATDTQYFGPGTRLTVL.

The chain links TRBV15 to TRBJ1-1, with 8 bases aligning to TRBD1. V lost 5 bases and J lost 2; bases outside the gene matches: 10. The germline gives CDR1 LNHNV, CDR2 YYDKDF (reference sequence). This CDR3 has 16 amino acids. The CDR3 bases are TGTGCCACCAGCGGGGGCCTCGGACAGGGAAACACTGAAGCTTTCTTT. Translation gives CATSGGLGQGNTEAFF.

This rearrangement joins TRBV6-6 to TRBJ1-6; D ambiguous. CDR3 length: 18 residues. Germline CDR1 and CDR2: MNHNY and SVGAGI (reference sequence). V lost 5 bases and J 1 base, leaving 18 bases between the germline ends. CDR3 sequence (DNA): TGTGCCAGCAGTCCTTTGGTCGGGTCGAATTCCTATAATTCACCCCTCCACTTT. Its protein product is CASSPLVGSNSYNSPLHF.

This chain links TRBV30 with TRBJ1-1; perhaps TRBD1 as D (5 bases). The germline V and J ends were trimmed by 2 bases and 1 base, with 11 bases remaining between them. Germline assignment: CDR1 GTSNPN and CDR2 SVGIG (reference sequence). This CDR3 comprises 14 residues. For the CDR3, the DNA is TGTGCCTGGAGTCCAGCCGACAGGAACACTGAAGCTTTCTTT. It is translated as CAWSPADRNTEAFF.

CDR3 sequence reads: CATLSGSNTGELFF. CDR3 sequence (DNA): TGTGCCACCCTTAGCGGGAGTAACACCGGGGAGCTGTTTTTT. The V and J genes are TRBV25-1 and TRBJ2-2, with 9 positions matching TRBD2. Germline V gives CDR1 MGHDK, CDR2 SYGVNS. The V and J ends lost 10 bases and 2 bases, in that order; junction bases with no gene match: 5. The CDR3 has 14 residues.

The J gene is TRBJ2-7, the V gene TRBV11-2; maybe TRBD1 (6 bases). The CDR3 extends over 12 amino acids. The V gene lost 5 bases and the J gene lost 4 bases, with 9 bases spanning the gap. Germline CDR1 and CDR2: SGHAT and FQNNGV. The CDR3 is CASSLQGYEQYF. The CDR3 bases are TGTGCCAGCAGCCTTCAGGGGTACGAGCAGTACTTC.

V is TRBV3-1 (or the pseudogene TRBV3-2) and J is TRBJ2-3; D may be TRBD2 (6 bases). Germline V lookup: CDR1 LGHDT, CDR2 YNNKEL (reference sequence). The ends were cut back, 11 bases at V and 1 base at J, with 22 bases in the middle. The CDR3 totals 16 residues. The DNA of the CDR3 is TGTGCCTCCGCCAAGGGACTTCCCACGGGCACAGATACGCAGTATTTT. This translates into CASAKGLPTGTDTQYF.

This chain joins TRBV7-9 and TRBJ1-2, with TRBD1 matching over 10 bases. The V and J ends lost 5 bases and 9 bases, in that order; junction bases with no gene match: 3. The CDR3 totals 12 residues. In germline, CDR1 is SEHNR, CDR2 FQNEAQ (reference sequence). As DNA, the CDR3 is TGTGCCAGCAGCCCGGGACAGGGGAGCTACACCTTC. As protein: CASSPGQGSYTF.

This clone was observed a single time. The V call is TRBV14, the J call TRBJ2-7; TRBD1 matches 9 bases. After removal of 9 bases from V and 6 bases from J, the junction contained 6 bases not matched to a gene. This CDR3 has 12 amino acids. Per germline, CDR1 SGHDN and CDR2 FVKESK. CDR3 sequence reads: CASGTGIGEQYF. DNA for the CDR3: TGTGCCAGTGGGACAGGGATAGGCGAGCAGTACTTC.

This clone was seen only a few times. The V and J genes are TRBV7-8 and TRBJ2-7; D unclear. The CDR3 is made up of 13 amino acids. The V gene lost 5 bases and the J gene lost 6 bases, with 14 bases spanning the gap. CDR1 is SGHVS and CDR2 is FQNEAQ in the germline V gene. CDR3 amino acids: CASSLVFPGEQYF. DNA of the CDR3: TGTGCCAGCAGCCTAGTCTTTCCCGGCGAGCAGTACTTC.

This chain links TRBV28 with TRBJ2-1, with no clear D. This CDR3 region has 11 residues. Germline V gene data show CDR1 as MDHEN and CDR2 as SYDVKM. V lost 3 bases and J 7 bases, leaving 4 bases between the germline ends. This CDR3 reads CASSFLNEQFF. DNA of the CDR3: TGTGCCAGCAGTTTCCTAAATGAGCAGTTCTTC.

The V call is TRBV6-5, the J call TRBJ2-2, with a tentative D call TRBD1 (5 bases). Germline V gene lookup returns CDR1 MNHEY and CDR2 SVGAGI. This CDR3 contains 13 residues. V gave up 2 bases and J gave up 6 bases, with 7 bases separating them. CDR3 bases: TGTGCCAGCAGTTACGACAGCCCCGGGGAGCTGTTTTTT. Protein product: CASSYDSPGELFF.

This clone was counted a single time. The rearrangement links TRBV2 to TRBJ1-1; D gene unclear. Germline-derived CDR1 and CDR2 are SNHLY and FYNNEI. CDR3 length equals 13 residues. V was clipped by 5 bases and J by 1 base, with 8 bases between them. The CDR3 loop reads CASSKTPNTEAFF. The CDR3 DNA reads TGTGCCAGCAGTAAGACACCGAACACTGAAGCTTTCTTT.

The chain combines TRBV14 with TRBJ1-1; 7 nucleotides align to TRBD1. The V gene's germline CDR1 is SGHDN and CDR2 FVKESK. The CDR3 totals 15 residues. J gave up 0 bases and V 7 bases, and 8 bases lay outside the gene matches. CDR3 region: CASTPWQGVNTEAFF. The CDR3 DNA follows: TGTGCCAGCACCCCCTGGCAGGGGGTGAACACTGAAGCTTTCTTT.

The chain has TRBV7-2 and TRBJ2-1; D possibly corresponds to TRBD2 (5 bases). The germline V gene encodes CDR1 SGHTA and CDR2 FQGNSA. Trimming pared 0 bases from V and 4 bases from J, leaving 13 bases between. The CDR3 is made up of 16 amino acids. The CDR3 DNA reads TGTGCCAGCAGCTTAGCATCCCGGGGTCCATACAATGAGCAGTTCTTC. It codes for CASSLASRGPYNEQFF. The variable domain in full, with the rest retrieved from reference TRBV7-2 and TRBJ2-1, is GAGVSQSPSNKVTEKGKDVELRCDPISGHTALYWYRQSLGQGLEFLIYFQGNSAPDKSGLPSDRFSAERTGGSVSTLTIQRTQQEDSAVYLCASSLASRGPYNEQFFGPGTRLTVL.

V is TRBV18 and J is TRBJ1-1; TRBD1 agrees at 7 bases. The CDR3 covers 17 residues. V shed 6 bases and J 3 bases; nucleotides not matched to a gene: 16. The germline V gene encodes CDR1 KGHSH and CDR2 LQKENI. The CDR3 nucleotides are TGTGCCAGCTCCCGGGCGGGGCAGGGCCAGGGGGACACTGAAGCTTTCTTT. It translates to CASSRAGQGQGDTEAFF.

This clone occurred once. V and J are TRBV6-2 or TRBV6-3 and TRBJ2-2, with TRBD1 identical over 7 bases. Germline CDR1 MNHEY, CDR2 SVGEGT. Trimming removed 3 bases from V and 4 bases from J; junction bases left unmatched: 5. CDR3 length: 15 amino acids. DNA of the CDR3: TGTGCCAGCAGTTATACAGGGGCGGGCACCGGGGAGCTGTTTTTT. It yields the protein CASSYTGAGTGELFF.

J is TRBJ2-7 and V is TRBV6-2 or TRBV6-3; a possible D gene is TRBD1 (6 bases). This CDR3 is 16 amino acids long. Germline V CDR1 and CDR2: MNHEY, SVGEGT. V was trimmed by 0 bases and J by 2 bases, leaving 14 bases between them. The CDR3 loop is CASSYSVGDITYEQYF. The CDR3, as DNA: TGTGCCAGCAGTTACTCAGTAGGGGACATAACCTACGAGCAGTACTTC.

V and J are TRBV5-4 and TRBJ1-1, with TRBD1 matching 7 bases. This CDR3 is built from 15 residues. Trimming at V came to 3 bases and at J to 4 bases, leaving 9 bases not matched to a gene. Germline-derived CDR1 and CDR2 are SGHNT and YYREEE (reference sequence). The CDR3 nucleotides read TGTGCCAGCAGCTCCATGACAGGGTCGGGCACTGAAGCTTTCTTT. This sequence encodes CASSSMTGSGTEAFF.

The chain carries TRBV11-3 and TRBJ1-1; D gene unclear. Trimming removed 5 bases at V and 3 bases at J, with 10 bases between. Germline V gives CDR1 SGHNT, CDR2 YENEEA. This CDR3 region has 13 residues. CDR3 coding DNA: TGTGCCAGCAGCCCGGAGAGGGACACTGAAGCTTTCTTT. This gives the protein CASSPERDTEAFF.

This clone has just a few counts. The chain has TRBV2 and TRBJ2-1, with TRBD2 matching 13 bases. This CDR3 has 14 amino acids. Germline V gene lookup returns CDR1 SNHLY and CDR2 FYNNEI. Trimming cost V 11 bases and J 7 bases; bases outside gene matches: 8. This chain's CDR3 is CAGLAGENVNEQFF. CDR3 DNA: TGTGCCGGACTAGCGGGAGAGAACGTGAATGAGCAGTTCTTC.